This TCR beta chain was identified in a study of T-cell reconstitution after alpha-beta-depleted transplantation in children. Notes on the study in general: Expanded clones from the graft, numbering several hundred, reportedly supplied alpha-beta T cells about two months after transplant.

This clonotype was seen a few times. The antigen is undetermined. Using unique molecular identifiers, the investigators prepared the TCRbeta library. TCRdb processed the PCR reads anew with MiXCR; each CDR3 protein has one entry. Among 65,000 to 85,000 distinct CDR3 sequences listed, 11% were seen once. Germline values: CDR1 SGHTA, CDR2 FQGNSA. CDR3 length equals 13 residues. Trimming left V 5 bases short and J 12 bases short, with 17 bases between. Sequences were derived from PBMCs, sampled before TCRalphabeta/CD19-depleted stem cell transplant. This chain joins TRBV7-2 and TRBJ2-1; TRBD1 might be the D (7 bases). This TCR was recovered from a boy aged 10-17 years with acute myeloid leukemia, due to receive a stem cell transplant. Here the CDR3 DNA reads TGTGCCAGCAGCCCTCCGGGGGACAGTAGGCAGTTCTTC. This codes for CASSPPGDSRQFF.